The TCR beta chain under discussion was sequenced for a study of T cells in Graves' hyperthyroidism and ophthalmopathy. Amplified TCR beta CDR3 regions came from RNA transcripts. The TCR CDR3 first-round RT-PCR relied on the HTBI primer set. TCRdb re-called the multiplex PCR reads through MiXCR, storing one row per CDR3 protein. The sample has some 340,000 distinct CDR3 sequences, approximately 14% seen once. Germline lookup yields CDR1 SGHVS and CDR2 FQNEAQ. Between the trimmed V and J ends, which lost 4 bases and 1 base, there was a span of 10 bases. This CDR3 region has 15 residues. This clonotype was recorded many times.

This clonotype was sampled from a woman in her thirties or forties with Graves' ophthalmopathy. Material: blood. V gene TRBV7-8 combines with J gene TRBJ1-4; D gene ambiguous. CDR3 bases: TGTGCCAGCAGCTCTGTTCGCGGAACTAATGAAAAACTGTTTTTT. It yields the protein CASSSVRGTNEKLFF.